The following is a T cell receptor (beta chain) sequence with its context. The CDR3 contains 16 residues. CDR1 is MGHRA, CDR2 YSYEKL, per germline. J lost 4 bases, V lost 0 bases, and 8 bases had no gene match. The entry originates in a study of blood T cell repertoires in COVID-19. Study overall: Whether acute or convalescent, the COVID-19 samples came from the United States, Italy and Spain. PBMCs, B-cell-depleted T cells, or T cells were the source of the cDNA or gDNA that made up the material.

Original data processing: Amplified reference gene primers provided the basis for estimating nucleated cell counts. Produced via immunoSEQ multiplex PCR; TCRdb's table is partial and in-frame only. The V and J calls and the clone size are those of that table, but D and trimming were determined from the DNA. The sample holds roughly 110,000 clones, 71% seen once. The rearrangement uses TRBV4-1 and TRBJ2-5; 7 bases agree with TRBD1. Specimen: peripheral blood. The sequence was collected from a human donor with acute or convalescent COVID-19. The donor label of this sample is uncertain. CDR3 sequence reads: CASSQDGTDGGETQYF. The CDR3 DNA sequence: TGCGCCAGCAGCCAAGATGGGACAGATGGGGGAGAGACCCAGTACTTC.